The TCR beta chain described here comes from a study of early T cells in non-severe SARS-CoV-2 infection. Study as a whole: It was bulk RNA from unsorted whole blood that was sequenced, and the chains were unpaired.

Researchers attached unique molecular identifiers to individual cDNA molecules. TCRdb reprocessed the 5' RACE reads via MiXCR and lists one record per CDR3 protein. The sample lists roughly 70,000 distinct CDR3 sequences, about 12% occurring once. Germline loops: CDR1 MNHNY, CDR2 SVGAGI (reference sequence). The CDR3 has 15 amino acids. The V end lost 0 bases, the J end lost 5 bases, and 14 bases lay between the germline ends. This clonotype appeared many times. Its antigen is not known. Notes on the study in general: Matches to VDJdb favored anti-spike CD8 responses and missed private and CD4 specificities.

The chain has TRBV6-6 and TRBJ2-7; D may correspond to TRBD1 or TRBD2 (5 bases each). The TCR originated in an adult who was a healthcare worker with PCR-confirmed SARS-CoV-2 infection or an uninfected control (not recorded which). Sequencing input: whole blood. The CDR3 protein is CASSYSNRGTNEQYF. The CDR3 DNA reads as TGTGCCAGCAGTTACTCGAATCGAGGGACCAACGAGCAGTACTTC.